These 19 T cell receptor beta chains originate from one sample sequenced in a study of T cells in Graves' hyperthyroidism and ophthalmopathy (dated by TCRdb to between 2018 and 2021). Library method: multiplex PCR. The reads were generated on an Illumina HiSeq 2000. The TCR beta CDR3 regions were amplified from RNA transcripts. For the first round of RT-PCR on the TCR CDR3, the HTBI primer set was used together with the Qiagen OneStep RT-PCR kit. TCRdb reran the public reads through fastp at Q25 and MiXCR, keeping productive beta chains. Every distinct CDR3 protein forms one entry, paired with its most common genes and DNA. Within this sample are roughly 750,000 distinct CDR3 sequences, with about a sixth of them counted one time only. The ten largest clones add up to roughly 8% of the sample. Sequenced sample: blood. The receptors originated from a man aged 18 to 30 with Graves' hyperthyroidism.

This clonotype was counted at least ten times. V and J are TRBV2 and TRBJ2-1, with no clear D. The CDR3 spans 11 residues. Trimming removed 6 bases at V and 6 bases at J, with 6 bases between. CDR1 and CDR2 (germline): SNHLY, FYNNEI. This CDR3 is CASRFANEQFF. Written as DNA, the CDR3 is TGTGCCAGCAGGTTTGCCAATGAGCAGTTCTTC.

The V call is TRBV9, the J call TRBJ2-1, with 15 bases that match TRBD2. The CDR3 is 14 residues long. V dropped 4 bases and J dropped 13; count of bases not matched to a gene: 6. Germline V gives CDR1 SGDLS, CDR2 YYNGEE. This chain's CDR3 is CASSSGLAGGLQFF. As DNA, the CDR3 is TGTGCCAGCAGCTCGGGACTAGCGGGAGGATTACAGTTCTTC.

This clonotype turned up a few times. The chain is built from TRBV28 and TRBJ2-7; maybe TRBD1 (5 bases). The germline V and J ends were trimmed by 5 bases and 4 bases, with 15 bases remaining between them. The CDR3 spans 14 residues. The germline CDR1 and CDR2 sequences are MDHEN and SYDVKM. The CDR3 DNA sequence: TGTGCCAGCAGTGAGAGACAGCCCCGATACGAGCAGTACTTC. Translation: CASSERQPRYEQYF.

The gene calls are TRBV19 and TRBJ1-2; 7 nucleotides align to TRBD1. Unmatched junction bases numbered 10, after V lost 5 bases and J lost 1 base. The CDR3 covers 16 residues. Germline assignment: CDR1 LNHDA and CDR2 SQIVND (reference sequence). The CDR3 sequence is CASSPLEGQSNYGYTF. CDR3 DNA: TGTGCCAGTAGTCCTCTTGAGGGACAGAGTAACTATGGCTACACCTTC. The whole variable domain, remainder taken from reference TRBV19 and TRBJ1-2, is DGGITQSPKYLFRKEGQNVTLSCEQNLNHDAMYWYRQDPGQGLRLIYYSQIVNDFQKGDIAEGYSVSREKKESFPLTVTSAQKNPTAFYLCASSPLEGQSNYGYTFGSGTRLTVV.

The gene calls are TRBV25-1 and TRBJ2-7; 7 nucleotides match TRBD2. The CDR3 is made up of 16 amino acids. J was trimmed by 0 bases and V by 2 bases; bases with no gene match: 7. Per the germline V gene, CDR1 is MGHDK and CDR2 is SYGVNS. The CDR3 is CASSERRLAVSYEQYF. In DNA form, the CDR3 reads TGTGCCAGCAGTGAAAGAAGGCTAGCGGTCTCCTACGAGCAGTACTTC.

This clonotype has at least ten counts. The V call is TRBV2, the J call TRBJ2-7, with D unclear. Trimming removed 2 bases from V and 2 bases from J, with 10 bases in between. This CDR3 has 14 residues. Germline V lookup: CDR1 SNHLY, CDR2 FYNNEI. The CDR3 sequence: CASSEIQVTYEQYF. The CDR3 DNA sequence: TGTGCCAGCAGTGAAATCCAGGTCACCTACGAGCAGTACTTC.

This clonotype came up many times. V is TRBV28 and J is TRBJ2-5; D is undetermined. Per the germline V gene, CDR1 is MDHEN and CDR2 is SYDVKM. The CDR3 length is 14 residues. The ends were cut back, 3 bases at V and 3 bases at J, with 11 bases in the middle. For the CDR3, the DNA is TGTGCCAGCAGTTTGTCCACCTTAAAAGAGACCCAGTACTTC. Amino acid sequence: CASSLSTLKETQYF. Full variable domain (missing parts from reference TRBV28 and TRBJ2-5): DVKVTQSSRYLVKRTGEKVFLECVQDMDHENMFWYRQDPGLGLRLIYFSYDVKMKEKGDIPEGYSVSREKKERFSLILESASTNQTSMYLCASSLSTLKETQYFGPGTRLLVL.

The CDR3 DNA reads as TGTGCCAGCAGTGATGCGCTTTACAATGAGCAGTTCTTC. The encoded protein is CASSDALYNEQFF. The rearrangement joins TRBV25-1 to TRBJ2-1; the D is unclear. The CDR3 has 13 amino acids. Trimming took 3 bases from V and 4 from J, leaving 7 bases between them. CDR1 is MGHDK and CDR2 is SYGVNS in the germline V gene. Based on the CDR3 plus reference TRBV25-1 and TRBJ2-1, the full variable domain is EADIYQTPRYLVIGTGKKITLECSQTMGHDKMYWYQQDPGMELHLIHYSYGVNSTEKGDLSSESTVSRIRTEHFPLTLESARPSHTSQYLCASSDALYNEQFFGPGTRLTVL.

This clonotype came up a few times. The gene calls are TRBV29-1 and TRBJ1-2; D is unresolved. This CDR3 comprises 10 residues. Germline values: CDR1 SQVTM, CDR2 ANQGSEA. V was pared by 2 bases and J by 12 bases, with 10 bases between. The CDR3, as DNA: TGCAGCGTTGAAATGGAGCTGCACACCTTC. It is translated as CSVEMELHTF.

This clonotype was seen only a few times. The chain combines TRBV5-1 with TRBJ2-1, with D possibly being TRBD1 or TRBD2 (5 bases each). The CDR3 has 15 amino acids. The V gene lost 6 bases and the J gene lost 10 bases, with 23 bases spanning the gap. From germline, CDR1 is SGHRS and CDR2 YFSETQ. CDR3 in amino acids: CASKRTPLLAGEQFF. Here the CDR3 DNA reads TGCGCCAGCAAACGGACACCACTTCTAGCCGGGGAGCAGTTCTTC.

The table lists this clonotype with a few counts. The chain uses TRBV10-3 and TRBJ2-7; D remains unclear. Germline V gene data show CDR1 as ENHRY and CDR2 as SYGVKD. V was clipped by 3 bases and J by 3 bases, with 12 bases between them. The CDR3 contains 14 residues. The CDR3, as DNA: TGTGCCATCAGTGACCCGGCGTCAGTCTACGAGCAGTACTTC. Its translation is CAISDPASVYEQYF.

The chain links TRBV5-4 to TRBJ1-1, with 7 bases lining up with TRBD1. Trimming cost V 0 bases and J 7 bases; bases outside gene matches: 3. The CDR3 loop spans 13 amino acids. Germline assignment: CDR1 SGHNT and CDR2 YYREEE (reference sequence). The CDR3 is CASSLAGTDEAFF. CDR3 DNA: TGTGCCAGCAGCTTGGCCGGGACAGATGAAGCTTTCTTT.

Concerning this clonotype itself: One base away lies a much larger clone, so this may be a sequencing read error. The chain uses TRBV30 and TRBJ2-3, with TRBD2 as a possible D gene (5 bases). Germline V gene data show CDR1 as GTSNPN and CDR2 as SVGIG (reference sequence). The CDR3 sequence is 16 residues long. CDR3 amino acids: CAWSVLEVTRTDAQYF. The CDR3 nucleotides read TGTGCCTGGAGTGTACTGGAGGTCACCCGCACAGATGCGCAGTATTTT. The entire variable domain, with the rest obtained from reference TRBV30 and TRBJ2-3, is as follows: SQTIHQWPATLVQPVGSPLSLECTVEGTSNPNLYWYRQAAGRGLQLLFYSVGIGQISSEVPQNLSASRPQDRQFILSSKKLLLSDSGFYLCAWSVLEVTRTDAQYFGPGTRLTVL.

This clonotype has ten or more counts. V usage is TRBV12-3 or TRBV12-4 and J usage is TRBJ2-3, with D perhaps TRBD1 (5 bases). Trimming stripped 11 bases from V and 3 bases from J, with 18 bases between. The CDR3 spans 14 residues. CDR3 DNA: TGTGCCGTGCTACGCCTCAGGGAAACAGATACGCAGTATTTT. This encodes CAVLRLRETDTQYF.

This clonotype occurred a few times. The rearrangement uses TRBV20-1 and TRBJ1-4, with D uncertain. With 6 bases removed from V and 7 bases from J, the gap between germline ends came to 12 bases. This CDR3 has 12 residues. Germline-derived CDR1 and CDR2 are DFQATT and SNEGSKA (reference sequence). The CDR3 sequence: CSAAGPSEKLFF. CDR3 DNA sequence: TGCAGTGCCGCCGGCCCCAGTGAAAAACTGTTTTTT.

This clonotype came up many times. The J gene is TRBJ2-1, the V gene TRBV3-1; 14 positions match TRBD2. J was trimmed by 8 bases and V by 0 bases; bases with no gene match: 12. Germline V lookup: CDR1 LGHDT, CDR2 YNNKEL (reference sequence). This CDR3 region has 19 residues. CDR3 sequence reads: CASSQDVGTSGGNGHEQFF. Here the CDR3 DNA reads TGTGCCAGCAGCCAAGACGTCGGGACTAGCGGGGGTAACGGCCATGAGCAGTTCTTC.

This clonotype occurred many times. The gene calls are TRBV6-1 and TRBJ2-5; 10 positions agree with TRBD2. The V gene's germline CDR1 is MNHNS and CDR2 SASEGT. The CDR3 covers 15 residues. After removal of 5 bases from V and 1 base from J, the junction contained 4 bases not matched to a gene. The CDR3 DNA reads as TGTGCCAGCAGTTCGATAGCGGGAGGCCAAGAGACCCAGTACTTC. The encoded protein is CASSSIAGGQETQYF.

This clonotype was seen only once. The CDR3 loop reads CASSSVPGQGGELFF. The CDR3 region has the DNA TGTGCCAGCAGCTCCGTCCCGGGACAGGGCGGGGAGCTGTTTTTT. This sequence joins TRBV5-5 and TRBJ2-2; 9 nucleotides line up with TRBD1. The CDR3 totals 15 residues. V was clipped by 3 bases and J by 7 bases; unmatched bases: 7. CDR1 and CDR2 from the germline V gene are SGHKS and YYEKEE (reference sequence). Supplemented by reference TRBV5-5 and TRBJ2-2, the full variable domain reads DAGVTQSPTHLIKTRGQQVTLRCSPISGHKSVSWYQQVLGQGPQFIFQYYEKEERGRGNFPDRFSARQFPNYSSELNVNALLLGDSALYLCASSSVPGQGGELFFGEGSRLTVL.

V usage is TRBV11-2 and J usage is TRBJ2-3; 9 bases are shared with TRBD2. V shed 4 bases and J 7 bases; nucleotides not matched to a gene: 9. This CDR3 has 15 residues. Germline V lookup: CDR1 SGHAT, CDR2 FQNNGV. CDR3 region: CASSSLRRGGNTQYF. In nucleotides, the CDR3 is TGTGCCAGCAGCTCTCTGAGGCGGGGGGGGAATACGCAGTATTTT.